The sequence of this T cell receptor (beta chain) was determined in a study of T cell changes during pregnancy in multiple sclerosis. Produced via immunoSEQ multiplex PCR; TCRdb's table is partial and in-frame only. The table shows tens of thousands of clones, with around nine tenths occurring only once. This CDR3 is built from 13 residues. Germline values: CDR1 GTSNPN, CDR2 SVGIG (reference sequence). V dropped 8 bases and J dropped 0; count of bases not matched to a gene: 3. This chain uses TRBV30 with TRBJ2-1; TRBD1 matches at 8 bases. Sequenced here: peripheral blood, sampled in the first trimester of pregnancy. The TCR comes from a female donor in good health, enrolled as a control in a pregnancy study. The CDR3 protein is CAGQGNSYNEQFF. CDR3 bases: TGTGCCGGACAGGGTAACTCCTACAATGAGCAGTTCTTC.